Sequencing of this TCR beta chain was carried out in a study of cytomegalovirus exposure and HLA in healthy donors. PCR amplification relied on 60 Vbeta primers (plus 13 Jbeta primers). The data were produced by immunoSEQ multiplex PCR, yet TCRdb's version contains in-frame clones alone and is incomplete. The sample records more than 100,000 clones, roughly 69% being singletons. The CDR3 consists of 15 residues. With 1 base clipped from V and 3 bases from J, the junction kept 3 bases outside the gene matches. Germline CDR1 and CDR2: SGHTA and FQGNSA. Whole-study results and caveats: While the bulk of TCR sequences proved rare, some public TCRs turned up in many donors. Specificity of three CMV-associated chains for CMV antigens was verified in vitro.

As regards this clone: Its cognate antigen is unknown.

Sequences were obtained from PBMCs. The J gene is TRBJ2-5, the V gene TRBV7-2; 9 bases are shared with TRBD2. This clonotype was obtained from a woman in her 40s in good health and CMV-seropositive. CDR3 DNA: TGTGCCAGCAGCTTAGGCGGGGGGGCGAAAGAGACCCAGTACTTC. This encodes CASSLGGGAKETQYF.